A selection of T cell receptor beta chains follows, all from one sample in a study of glioma-infiltrating T cells after dendritic cell vaccination. TCRdb's table, derived via immunoSEQ multiplex PCR, lists solely in-frame clones and lacks some. The table has tens of thousands of clones, more than 70% seen once. The material sequenced was blood, taken before dendritic cell vaccination. Source of these receptors: a human donor with glioblastoma. The CDR3 runs from the conserved cysteine through the conserved F or W. A D gene is named only where the DNA matches it firmly. Only part of the rows carry a size: once, few, many, or a class if the clone is expanded.

TRBJ2-7	NA	NA	TRBV10-3	13	TGTGCCATCAGTCAACAGGGTACCTACGAGCAGTACTTC	CAISQQGTYEQYF
TRBJ1-6	NA	NA	TRBV18	15	TGTGCCAGCTCACCAGCGGGGGCGGAGGGTTCACCCCTCCACTTT	CASSPAGAEGSPLHF
TRBJ2-5	NA	TRBD1	TRBV2	13	TGTGCCATAGCCCCAGGGGGCGCAGAGACCCAGTACTTC	CAIAPGGAETQYF
TRBJ1-1	NA	NA	TRBV5-4	15	TGTGCCAGCAGCTTGGCCGGAGGGGTTGGGACTGAAGCTTTCTTT	CASSLAGGVGTEAFF
TRBJ1-4	NA	TRBD1	TRBV15	18	TGTGCCACCAGCAGAGCTATACGACAGGGGTGGACTAATGAAAAACTGTTTTTT	CATSRAIRQGWTNEKLFF
TRBJ2-6	NA	TRBD1	TRBV7-9	18	TGTGCCAGCAGCTTAGGGTCAGGGGGCTACTCTGGGGCCAACGTCCTGACTTTC	CASSLGSGGYSGANVLTF
TRBJ2-5	NA	TRBD1	TRBV6-5	14	TGTGCCAGCAGTACTTGGACAGGAGGAGAGACCCAGTACTTC	CASSTWTGGETQYF
TRBJ2-7	NA	NA	TRBV10-3	15	TGTGCCATCAGTGAGTCGAGTAGCGGAATCTACGAGCAGTACTTC	CAISESSSGIYEQYF
TRBJ2-5	NA	TRBD2	TRBV5-1	14	TGCGCCAGCGCCGGGGGGGCGGGGGAAGAGACCCAGTACTTC	CASAGGAGEETQYF
TRBJ2-1	NA	NA	TRBV7-2	16	TGTGCCAGCAGCTTAAGGTGGGACATTTCCTACAATGAGCAGTTCTTC	CASSLRWDISYNEQFF
TRBJ1-2	NA	TRBD1	TRBV4-1	16	TGCGCCAGCAGCCAGGACGGGACAGGGGATATTTATGGCTACACCTTC	CASSQDGTGDIYGYTF
TRBJ2-5	NA	TRBD2	TRBV9	14	TGTGCCAGCAACGGGACTAGGAGACAAGAGACCCAGTACTTC	CASNGTRRQETQYF
TRBJ2-1	NA	TRBD2	TRBV2	17	TGTGCCAGCAAAAGGCTAGCGGGGGGATCAATCTACAATGAGCAGTTCTTC	CASKRLAGGSIYNEQFF
TRBJ2-1	once	TRBD2	TRBV5-4	17	TGTGCCAGCAGCTTGGCCAGCGGGGGGGCCGCTTGGAATGAGCAGTTCTTC	CASSLASGGAAWNEQFF
TRBJ2-3	NA	NA	TRBV5-1	18	TGCGCCAGCACGTCAATAGGGGCCGTTCAAGGAAGCACAGATACGCAGTATTTT	CASTSIGAVQGSTDTQYF
TRBJ2-7	NA	TRBD1	TRBV10-1	13	TGCGCCAGCACCGGGACAGGGGGCCACGAGCAGTACTTC	CASTGTGGHEQYF
TRBJ1-2	NA	NA	TRBV27	14	TGTGCCAGCAGCCCGGCGAGTACAGCATATGGCTACACCTTC	CASSPASTAYGYTF
TRBJ2-5	NA	TRBD2	TRBV7-9	13	TGTGCCAGCAGCTTTAGCGGGGGAGAGACCCAGTACTTC	CASSFSGGETQYF
TRBJ2-1	NA	NA	TRBV2	14	TGTGCCGGCGGGGAGGCCATTACTGAGAATGAGCAGTTCTTC	CAGGEAITENEQFF
TRBJ1-1	NA	NA	TRBV5-4	13	TGTGCCAGCAGCCCCGGACAGTCCACTGAAGCTTTCTTT	CASSPGQSTEAFF
TRBJ2-5	NA	TRBD2	TRBV7-9	15	TGTGCCAGCAGCTTTAGGGACTACGGACAAGAGACCCAGTACTTC	CASSFRDYGQETQYF
TRBJ2-3	NA	NA	TRBV20-1	11	TGCAGTGCTCGGGAGACAGATACGCAGTATTTT	CSARETDTQYF
TRBJ2-3	NA	TRBD2	TRBV7-2	17	TGTGCCAGCAGCTTAGGCTCCCTAGCGGGGATTTCTGGTACGCAGTATTTT	CASSLGSLAGISGTQYF
TRBJ2-6	NA	TRBD2	TRBV7-9	17	TGTGCCAGCAGCTTAGTACGGGGGGTAGCTGGGGCCAACGTCCTGACTTTC	CASSLVRGVAGANVLTF
TRBJ2-1	NA	NA	TRBV9	17	TGTGCCAGCAGCGTAGAGGGTCCCGGGAGAAAGGGCAATGAGCAGTTCTTC	CASSVEGPGRKGNEQFF
TRBJ1-2	NA	TRBD1	TRBV12-5	13	TGTGCTAGTGGTTGGGACAGGGGCTATGGCTACACCTTC	CASGWDRGYGYTF
TRBJ1-1	NA	NA	TRBV4-1	14	TGCGCCAGCAGCCAAGTAGGACAAAACACTGAAGCTTTCTTT	CASSQVGQNTEAFF
TRBJ2-7	NA	NA	TRBV6-6	13	TGTGCCAGCAGTTACTCGGGGGCCCGGGAGCAGTACTTC	CASSYSGAREQYF
TRBJ2-2	NA	TRBD1	TRBV6-6	14	TGTGCCAGCAGCAAGACAGGGGGGGCCGGGGAGCTGTTTTTT	CASSKTGGAGELFF
TRBJ1-4	NA	NA	TRBV19	18	TGTGCCAGTAGCCCCAACTTGAGGGGGAAGGAACCAAATGAAAAACTGTTTTTT	CASSPNLRGKEPNEKLFF
TRBJ2-1	NA	TRBD2	TRBV5-6	18	TGTGCCAGCAGTACGACTAGCGGGGGGCCTTTCTCCTACAATGAGCAGTTCTTC	CASSTTSGGPFSYNEQFF
TRBJ2-2	NA	NA	TRBV29-1	14	TGCAGCGTTGGGGCAGGGGTGTGGACCGGGGAGCTGTTTTTT	CSVGAGVWTGELFF
TRBJ2-7	few	TRBD2	TRBV7-6	15	TGTGCCAGCAGCTTTACTAGCGGGGGGATCTACGAGCAGTACTTC	CASSFTSGGIYEQYF
TRBJ2-4	once	NA	TRBV30	17	TGTGCCCATGATGGGGGGTTGGTGAATAGGGCCAAAAACATTCAGTACTTC	CAHDGGLVNRAKNIQYF
TRBJ2-1	NA	TRBD2	TRBV7-2	15	TGTGCCAGCAGCCCCGGGACTAGCGGTTACAATGAGCAGTTCTTC	CASSPGTSGYNEQFF
TRBJ1-5	NA	NA	TRBV7-9	16	TGTGCCAGCAGCTTAGTGGGGCAGGGACTCAATCAGCCCCAGCATTTT	CASSLVGQGLNQPQHF
TRBJ2-5	once	NA	TRBV6-6	14	TGTGCCAGCAGTTACTCTGGGGCACAAGAGACCCAGTACTTC	CASSYSGAQETQYF
TRBJ2-1	once	TRBD2	TRBV9	15	TGTGCCAGCAGCGTAGAGAGGCTAGCGGACAATGAGCAGTTCTTC	CASSVERLADNEQFF
TRBJ2-7	few	NA	TRBV11-2	12	TGTGCCAGCAGACCCGGGGCCTACGAGCAGTACTTC	CASRPGAYEQYF
TRBJ2-1	NA	TRBD2	TRBV7-9	15	TGTGCCAGCAGCGTGACTAGCGGGACCTACAATGAGCAGTTCTTC	CASSVTSGTYNEQFF
TRBJ1-5	once	TRBD1	TRBV11-3	18	TGTGCCAGCGTGCTATTCGGGACAGGTTTATATAGCAATCAGCCCCAGCATTTT	CASVLFGTGLYSNQPQHF
TRBJ2-3	NA	NA	TRBV7-9	13	TGTGCCAGCAGCTTAGCCCACACAGATACGCAGTATTTT	CASSLAHTDTQYF
TRBJ1-1	few	NA	TRBV6-5	12	TGTGCCAGCAGAGAGGGAATCTCTGAAGCTTTCTTT	CASREGISEAFF
TRBJ2-7	NA	NA	TRBV7-6	14	TGTGCCAGCAGCTTAGATGGGACACACTACGAGCAGTACTTC	CASSLDGTHYEQYF
TRBJ2-3	NA	TRBD2	TRBV5-1	16	TGCGCCAGCAGCCGGGGGGGAATGGCTAGCACAGATACGCAGTATTTT	CASSRGGMASTDTQYF
TRBJ2-3	NA	TRBD1	TRBV7-9	16	TGTGCCAGCAGCTTAGGAATAGGGACAGGAGGAGATACGCAGTATTTT	CASSLGIGTGGDTQYF
TRBJ1-1	few	TRBD1	TRBV5-4	15	TGTGCCAGCAGCGCACAGGGGCTCCTGAACACTGAAGCTTTCTTT	CASSAQGLLNTEAFF
TRBJ2-7	NA	TRBD1	TRBV10-1	14	TGCGCCAGCAAGAGGGACAGGGGATCCTACGAGCAGTACTTC	CASKRDRGSYEQYF
TRBJ2-6	NA	TRBD1	TRBV5-1	18	TGCGCCAGCAGCTTGGACGGGACAGCAGTCTCTGGGGCCAACGTCCTGACTTTC	CASSLDGTAVSGANVLTF
TRBJ1-4	NA	TRBD1	TRBV10-3	12	TGTGCCACGGGGGGGACAGCGGCAAAACTGTTTTTT	CATGGTAAKLFF
TRBJ1-1	NA	NA	TRBV18	12	TGTGCCAGCTCCACGGGGAACACTGAAGCTTTCTTT	CASSTGNTEAFF
TRBJ2-3	NA	NA	TRBV6-1	14	TGTGCCAGCAGTGAATGGCAGGGGACAGATACGCAGTATTTT	CASSEWQGTDTQYF